This T cell receptor (beta chain) was identified in a study of OX40 agonist ivuxolimab in advanced cancers. In the study overall: One hepatocellular carcinoma and a couple of cutaneous melanoma patients partially responded.

Germline V gene data show CDR1 as SGHVS and CDR2 as FQNEAQ. Trimming took off 5 bases at V and 2 bases at J, with 15 bases between the two ends. The CDR3 is 15 residues long. Some clones are missing from TCRdb's copy, which holds only in-frame ones; the method was immunoSEQ multiplex PCR. Among around 70,000 clones listed, over 80% were seen once. Study outcomes and limitations: Doses of 0.1 to 3.0 mg/kg were accompanied by clonal expansion of CD4+ and CD8+ blood T cells by week 6.

The count of this clone is one. Its specificity is not known. The V call is TRBV7-8, the J call TRBJ2-5; tentatively, D is TRBD1 (6 bases). Sequenced material: CD4+ or CD8+ T cells sorted from blood, taken in a trial of the OX40 agonist ivuxolimab. This clonotype originated in an adult with an advanced solid tumor such as melanoma, head and neck, liver or kidney cancer. The CDR3: CASSASGQSQETQYF. The DNA for the CDR3 is TGTGCCAGCAGCGCGTCTGGACAGTCACAAGAGACCCAGTACTTC.